This T cell receptor (beta chain) was found in a study of shared T cell receptors in the human thymus. This clone was found a few times. This CDR3 is built from 15 residues. Germline values: CDR1 SGHRS, CDR2 YFSETQ. Trimming shortened V by 1 base and J by 2 bases, and 11 bases separated the two germline ends. TCRdb keeps only in-frame clones here, not all; method: immunoSEQ multiplex PCR. This repertoire shows some 640,000 clones, about 89% found once; its top ten account for under 0.01%. This sample also belongs to another study, concerning human thymus T cells. That report adds: Blood and thymic repertoires both appeared biased in V and J gene usage. Highly overlapping thymic repertoires among unrelated individuals were reported in related research.

This TCR derives from a boy under three years old with a congenital heart defect. Sequencing input: thymocytes. This chain links TRBV5-1 with TRBJ2-3, with D maybe TRBD1 (5 bases). DNA of the CDR3: TGCGCCAGCAGCTTGCGACAGATCTACACAGATACGCAGTATTTT. This codes for CASSLRQIYTDTQYF. The entire variable domain, with the rest obtained from reference TRBV5-1 and TRBJ2-3, is as follows: KAGVTQTPRYLIKTRGQQVTLSCSPISGHRSVSWYQQTPGQGLQFLFEYFSETQRNKGNFPGRFSGRQFSNSRSEMNVSTLELGDSALYLCASSLRQIYTDTQYFGPGTRLTVL.